Below, 4 T cell receptor beta chains from the same sample are listed, as sequenced in a study of shared clonotypes between healthy human individuals. Using immunoSEQ multiplex PCR, the repertoire was profiled, and TCRdb retains in-frame clones only, with some absent. The sample holds about 2,500,000 clones, around 94% seen once. Sequencing was carried out using naive CD4+ T cells sorted from blood. This sample's subset: CD45RA+ positively selected. The receptors originated from a man aged 18 to 30 in good health.

The table lists this clone with a few counts. The rearrangement joins TRBV5-1 to TRBJ1-1; 7 nucleotides line up with TRBD1. CDR3 length: 13 residues. With V trimmed by 4 bases and J by 3 bases, 3 bases remained unmatched. CDR1 and CDR2 from the germline V gene are SGHRS and YFSETQ. CDR3 residues: CASSRDSHTEAFF. The CDR3 DNA sequence: TGCGCCAGCAGCCGGGACAGCCACACTGAAGCTTTCTTT.

V gene TRBV11-2 combines with J gene TRBJ2-3; TRBD2 is a possible D gene (7 bases). The CDR3 is made up of 15 amino acids. V lost 3 bases to trimming and J lost 0 bases, with 10 bases between them. CDR1 is SGHAT and CDR2 is FQNNGV in the germline V gene. DNA for the CDR3: TGTGCCAGCAGCTTGTGGGGGGGCAGCACAGATACGCAGTATTTT. The encoded protein is CASSLWGGSTDTQYF.

V is TRBV28 and J is TRBJ2-3, with D perhaps TRBD2 (6 bases). V lost 5 bases to trimming and J lost 2 bases, with 14 bases between them. Germline V gene sequence: CDR1 MDHEN, CDR2 SYDVKM. This CDR3 spans 15 amino acids. Here the CDR3 reads CASSPRGAPTDTQYF. The CDR3, as DNA: TGTGCCAGCAGTCCCCGCGGGGCTCCCACAGATACGCAGTATTTT.

This clone was recorded only once. V is TRBV11-3 and J is TRBJ2-7; D assignment may be TRBD1 or TRBD2 (5 bases each). The CDR3 has 16 amino acids. Trimming pared 5 bases from V and 1 base from J, leaving 18 bases between. Germline loops: CDR1 SGHNT, CDR2 YENEEA. Here the CDR3 DNA reads TGTGCCAGCAGCCCCACGGGGCAGTCGAGTTCCTACGAGCAGTACTTC. Translation gives CASSPTGQSSSYEQYF.